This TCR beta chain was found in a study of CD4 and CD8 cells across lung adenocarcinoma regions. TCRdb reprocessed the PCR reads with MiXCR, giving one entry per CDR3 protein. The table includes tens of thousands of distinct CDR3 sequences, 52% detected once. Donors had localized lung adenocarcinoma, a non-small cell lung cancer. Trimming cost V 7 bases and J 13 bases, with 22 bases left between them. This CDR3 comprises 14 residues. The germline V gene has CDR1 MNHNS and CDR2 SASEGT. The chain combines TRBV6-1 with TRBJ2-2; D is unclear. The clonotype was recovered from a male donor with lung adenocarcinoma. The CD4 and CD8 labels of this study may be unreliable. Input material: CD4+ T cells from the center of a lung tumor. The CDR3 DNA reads TGTGCCAGCACCCCGGCTTTGAACACCGATACGCTGTTTTTT. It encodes CASTPALNTDTLFF.